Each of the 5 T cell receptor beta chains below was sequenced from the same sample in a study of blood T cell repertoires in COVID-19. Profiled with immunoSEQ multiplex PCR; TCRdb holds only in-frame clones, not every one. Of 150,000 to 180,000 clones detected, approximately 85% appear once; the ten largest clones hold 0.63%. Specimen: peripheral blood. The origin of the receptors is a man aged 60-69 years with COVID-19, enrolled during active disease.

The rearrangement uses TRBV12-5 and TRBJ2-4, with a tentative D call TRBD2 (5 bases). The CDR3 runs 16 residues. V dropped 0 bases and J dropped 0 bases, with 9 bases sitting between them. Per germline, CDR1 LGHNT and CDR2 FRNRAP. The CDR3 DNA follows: TGTGCTAGTGGTTTGGTTCGGGAACTAGCCAAAAACATTCAGTACTTC. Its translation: CASGLVRELAKNIQYF.

The CDR3 sequence: CASSLWTGPPMNTEAFF. CDR3 coding DNA: TGTGCCAGCAGCTTATGGACAGGGCCTCCTATGAACACTGAAGCTTTCTTT. This chain joins TRBV7-9 and TRBJ1-1; 8 nucleotides agree with TRBD1. J gave up 0 bases and V 2 bases, and 8 bases lay outside the gene matches. The germline V gene has CDR1 SEHNR and CDR2 FQNEAQ (reference sequence). This CDR3 comprises 17 residues.

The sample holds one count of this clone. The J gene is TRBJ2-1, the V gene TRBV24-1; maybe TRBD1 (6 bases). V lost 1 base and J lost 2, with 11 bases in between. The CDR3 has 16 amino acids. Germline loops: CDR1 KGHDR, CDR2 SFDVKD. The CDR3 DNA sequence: TGTGCCACCAGTGATTTAGTGCCAGGGGCCTACAATGAGCAGTTCTTC. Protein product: CATSDLVPGAYNEQFF.

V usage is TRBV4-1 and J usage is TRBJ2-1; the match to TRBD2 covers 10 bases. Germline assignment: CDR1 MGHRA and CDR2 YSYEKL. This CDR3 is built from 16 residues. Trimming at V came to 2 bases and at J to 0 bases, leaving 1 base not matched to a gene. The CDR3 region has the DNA TGCGCCAGCAGCCAACTAGCGGGGGTCTCCTACAATGAGCAGTTCTTC. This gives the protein CASSQLAGVSYNEQFF.

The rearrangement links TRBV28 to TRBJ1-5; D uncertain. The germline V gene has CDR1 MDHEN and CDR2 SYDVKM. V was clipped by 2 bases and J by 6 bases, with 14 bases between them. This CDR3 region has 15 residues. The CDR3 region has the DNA TGTGCCAGCAGTTTAGCCAGGACCGGGGTTCAGCCCCAGCATTTT. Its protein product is CASSLARTGVQPQHF. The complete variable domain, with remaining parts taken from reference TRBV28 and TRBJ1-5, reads DVKVTQSSRYLVKRTGEKVFLECVQDMDHENMFWYRQDPGLGLRLIYFSYDVKMKEKGDIPEGYSVSREKKERFSLILESASTNQTSMYLCASSLARTGVQPQHFGDGTRLSIL.